The subject of this entry is one T cell receptor beta chain. Assay: immunoSEQ multiplex PCR; the TCRdb copy retains only in-frame clones and omits some. The table shows about 22,000 clones, with more than 85% occurring only once. Germline assignment: CDR1 SGHDN and CDR2 FVKESK. The CDR3 consists of 14 residues. Trimming pared 5 bases from V and 5 bases from J, leaving 16 bases between. The sample is drawn from a study of T cell changes during pregnancy in multiple sclerosis. The source material was CD8+ T cells from peripheral blood mononuclear cells, sampled after pregnancy. This chain connects TRBV14 to TRBJ2-7; D may be TRBD1 (6 bases). The receptor comes from a female donor with multiple sclerosis, enrolled in a pregnancy study. CDR3 sequence (DNA): TGTGCCAGCAGCGGCCCGGGGACACTTAACGAGCAGTACTTC. Protein product: CASSGPGTLNEQYF.